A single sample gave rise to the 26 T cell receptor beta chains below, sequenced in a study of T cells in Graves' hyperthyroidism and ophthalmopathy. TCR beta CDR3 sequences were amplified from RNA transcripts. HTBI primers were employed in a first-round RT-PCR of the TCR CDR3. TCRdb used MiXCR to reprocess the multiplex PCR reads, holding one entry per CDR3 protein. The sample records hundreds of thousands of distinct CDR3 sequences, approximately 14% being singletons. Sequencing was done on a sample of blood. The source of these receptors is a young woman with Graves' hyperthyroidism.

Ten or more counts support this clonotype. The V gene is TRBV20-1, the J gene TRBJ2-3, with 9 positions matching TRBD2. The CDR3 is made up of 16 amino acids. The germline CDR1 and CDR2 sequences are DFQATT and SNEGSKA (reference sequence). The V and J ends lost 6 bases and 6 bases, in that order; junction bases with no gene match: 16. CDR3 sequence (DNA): TGCAGTGCCCAGCCCTACGCGGGAGGGCCGGGGGATACGCAGTATTTT. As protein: CSAQPYAGGPGDTQYF.

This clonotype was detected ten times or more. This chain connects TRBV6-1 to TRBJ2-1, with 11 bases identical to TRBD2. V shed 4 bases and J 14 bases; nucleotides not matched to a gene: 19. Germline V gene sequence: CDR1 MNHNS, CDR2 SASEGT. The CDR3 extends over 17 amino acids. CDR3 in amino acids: CASSAPGIAGGPVRKFF. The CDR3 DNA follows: TGTGCCAGCAGTGCCCCGGGGATAGCGGGGGGGCCAGTTCGCAAGTTCTTC.

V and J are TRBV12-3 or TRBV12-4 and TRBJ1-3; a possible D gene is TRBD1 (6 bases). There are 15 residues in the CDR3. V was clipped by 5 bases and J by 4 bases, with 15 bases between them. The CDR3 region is CASSPPGHLGNTIYF. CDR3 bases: TGTGCCAGCAGTCCACCGGGACACCTAGGAAACACCATATATTTT.

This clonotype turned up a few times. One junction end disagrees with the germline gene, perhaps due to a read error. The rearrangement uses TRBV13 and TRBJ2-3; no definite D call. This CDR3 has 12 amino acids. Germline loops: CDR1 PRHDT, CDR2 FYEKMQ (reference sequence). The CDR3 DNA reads TGCGCCAGCAGCCACGGGCCAGATACGCAGTATTTT. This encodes CASSHGPDTQYF.

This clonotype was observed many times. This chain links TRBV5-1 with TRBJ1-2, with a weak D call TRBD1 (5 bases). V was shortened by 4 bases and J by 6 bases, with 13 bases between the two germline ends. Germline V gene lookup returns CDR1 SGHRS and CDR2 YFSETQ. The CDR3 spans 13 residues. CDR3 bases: TGCGCCAGCAGCGACCGGACACCCCATGGCTACACCTTC. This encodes CASSDRTPHGYTF.

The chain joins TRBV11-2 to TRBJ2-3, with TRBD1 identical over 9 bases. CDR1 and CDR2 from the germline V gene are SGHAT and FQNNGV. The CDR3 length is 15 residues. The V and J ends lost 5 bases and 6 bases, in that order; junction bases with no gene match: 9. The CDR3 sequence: CASSPGTGRADTQYF. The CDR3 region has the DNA TGTGCCAGCAGCCCCGGGACAGGGAGGGCCGATACGCAGTATTTT.

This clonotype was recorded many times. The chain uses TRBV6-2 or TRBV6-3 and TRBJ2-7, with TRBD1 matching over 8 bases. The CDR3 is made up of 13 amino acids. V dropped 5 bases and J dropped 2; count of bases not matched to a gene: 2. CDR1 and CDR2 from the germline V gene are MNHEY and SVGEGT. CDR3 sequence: CASSKTGAYEQYF. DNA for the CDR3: TGTGCCAGCAGTAAGACAGGGGCCTACGAGCAGTACTTC.

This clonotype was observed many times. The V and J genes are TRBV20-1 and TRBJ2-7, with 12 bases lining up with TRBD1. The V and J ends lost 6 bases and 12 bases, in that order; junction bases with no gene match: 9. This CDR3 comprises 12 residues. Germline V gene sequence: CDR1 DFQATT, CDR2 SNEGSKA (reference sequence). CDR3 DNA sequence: TGCAGTGCGCACCGGGACAGGGGGCGTGGGTACTTC. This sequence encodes CSAHRDRGRGYF.

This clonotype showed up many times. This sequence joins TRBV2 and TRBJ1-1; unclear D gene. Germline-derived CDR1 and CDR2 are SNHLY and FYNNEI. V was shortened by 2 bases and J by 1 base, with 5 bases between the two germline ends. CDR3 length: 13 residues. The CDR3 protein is CASSEWRNTEAFF. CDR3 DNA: TGTGCCAGCAGTGAATGGAGGAACACTGAAGCTTTCTTT.

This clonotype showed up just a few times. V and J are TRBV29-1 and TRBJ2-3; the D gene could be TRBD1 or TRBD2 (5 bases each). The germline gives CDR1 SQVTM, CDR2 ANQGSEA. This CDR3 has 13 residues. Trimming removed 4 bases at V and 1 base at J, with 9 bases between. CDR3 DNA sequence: TGCAGCGTTGGGGGGATCCGCACAGATACGCAGTATTTT. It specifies CSVGGIRTDTQYF.

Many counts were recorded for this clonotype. The CDR3 sequence: CASNVRGRPDTQYF. CDR3 sequence (DNA): TGTGCCAGCAATGTGAGGGGCAGGCCAGATACGCAGTATTTT. The chain combines TRBV27 with TRBJ2-3, with D possibly being TRBD1 or TRBD2 (5 bases each). There are 14 residues in the CDR3. From germline, CDR1 is MNHEY and CDR2 SMNVEV (reference sequence). Trimming took off 7 bases at V and 4 bases at J, with 15 bases between the two ends.

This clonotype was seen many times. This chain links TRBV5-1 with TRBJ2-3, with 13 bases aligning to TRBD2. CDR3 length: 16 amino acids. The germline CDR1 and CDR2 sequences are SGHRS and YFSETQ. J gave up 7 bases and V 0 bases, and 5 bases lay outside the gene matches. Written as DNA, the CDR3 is TGCGCCAGCAGCTTGGGACTAGCGGGAGGAGTATATACGCAGTATTTT. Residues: CASSLGLAGGVYTQYF.

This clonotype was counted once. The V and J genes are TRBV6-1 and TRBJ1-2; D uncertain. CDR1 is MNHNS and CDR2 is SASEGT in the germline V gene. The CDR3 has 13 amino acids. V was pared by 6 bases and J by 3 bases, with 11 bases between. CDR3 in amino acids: CASSHRADYGYTF. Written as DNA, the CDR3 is TGTGCCAGCAGCCATAGGGCCGACTATGGCTACACCTTC.

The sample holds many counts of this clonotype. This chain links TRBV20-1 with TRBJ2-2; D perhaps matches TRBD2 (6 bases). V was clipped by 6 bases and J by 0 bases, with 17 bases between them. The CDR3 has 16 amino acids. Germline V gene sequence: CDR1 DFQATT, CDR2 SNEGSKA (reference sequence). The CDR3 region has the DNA TGCAGTGCAGGCATAACGGGAGCTACGAACACCGGGGAGCTGTTTTTT. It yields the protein CSAGITGATNTGELFF.

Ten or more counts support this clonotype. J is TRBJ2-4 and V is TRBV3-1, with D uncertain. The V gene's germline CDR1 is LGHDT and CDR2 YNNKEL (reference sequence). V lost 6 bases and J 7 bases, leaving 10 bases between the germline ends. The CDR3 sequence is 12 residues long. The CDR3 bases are TGTGCCAGCAGGGCTCCCGGGAACATTCAGTACTTC. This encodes CASRAPGNIQYF.

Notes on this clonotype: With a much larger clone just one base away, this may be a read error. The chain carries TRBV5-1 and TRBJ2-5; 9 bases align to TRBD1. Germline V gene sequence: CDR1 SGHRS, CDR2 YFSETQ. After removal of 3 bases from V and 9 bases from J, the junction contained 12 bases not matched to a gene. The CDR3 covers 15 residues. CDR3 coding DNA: TGCGCCAGCAGCTCTTACGGGACAGGGATGGAGGCCCAGTACTTC. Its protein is CASSSYGTGMEAQYF. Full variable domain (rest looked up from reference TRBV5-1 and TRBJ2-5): KAGVTQTPRYLIKTRGQQVTLSCSPISGHRSVSWYQQTPGQGLQFLFEYFSETQRNKGNFPGRFSGRQFSNSRSEMNVSTLELGDSALYLCASSSYGTGMEAQYFGPGTRLLVL.

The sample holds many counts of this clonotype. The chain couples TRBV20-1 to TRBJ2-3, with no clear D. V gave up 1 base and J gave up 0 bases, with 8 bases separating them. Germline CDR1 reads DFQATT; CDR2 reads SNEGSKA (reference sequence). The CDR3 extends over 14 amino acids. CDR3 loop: CSARGGSSTDTQYF. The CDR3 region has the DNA TGCAGTGCTAGAGGAGGTTCTAGCACAGATACGCAGTATTTT.

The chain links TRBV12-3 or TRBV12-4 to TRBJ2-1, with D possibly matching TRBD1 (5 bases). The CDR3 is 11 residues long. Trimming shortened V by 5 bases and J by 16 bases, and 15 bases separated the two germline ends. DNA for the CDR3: TGTGCCAGCAGTCCCCGGGCCAGGGTTTTCTTC. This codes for CASSPRARVFF.

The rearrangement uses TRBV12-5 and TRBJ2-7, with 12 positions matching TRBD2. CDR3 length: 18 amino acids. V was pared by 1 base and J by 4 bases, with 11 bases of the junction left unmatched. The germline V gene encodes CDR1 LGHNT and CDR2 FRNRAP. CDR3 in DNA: TGTGCTAGTGGTTTGGCCAGGGGGCTAGCGGGGGGGCTGTACGAGCAGTACTTC. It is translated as CASGLARGLAGGLYEQYF.

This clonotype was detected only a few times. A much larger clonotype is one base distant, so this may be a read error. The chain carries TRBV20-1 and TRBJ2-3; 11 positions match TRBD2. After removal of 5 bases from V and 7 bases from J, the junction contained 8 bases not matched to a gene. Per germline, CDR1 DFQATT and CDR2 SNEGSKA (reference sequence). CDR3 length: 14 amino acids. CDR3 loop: CSAGVRLAGNTQYF. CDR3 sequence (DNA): TGCAGTGCTGGAGTTCGACTAGCGGGAAATACGCAGTATTTT.

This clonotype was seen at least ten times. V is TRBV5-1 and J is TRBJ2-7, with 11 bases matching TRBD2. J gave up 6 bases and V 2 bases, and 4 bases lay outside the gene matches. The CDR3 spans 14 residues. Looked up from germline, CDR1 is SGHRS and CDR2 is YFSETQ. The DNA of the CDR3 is TGCGCCAGCAGCTTACTAGCGGGAGTCGGCGAGCAGTACTTC. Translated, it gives CASSLLAGVGEQYF.

The DNA of the CDR3 is TGTGCCAGCAGCGCCACAGGGGTCAATGAGCAGTTCTTC. It yields the protein CASSATGVNEQFF. V is TRBV11-1 and J is TRBJ2-1; 7 bases agree with TRBD1. V gave up 5 bases and J gave up 6 bases; unmatched junction bases: 4. CDR1 is SGHAT, CDR2 FQDESV, per germline (reference sequence). The CDR3 covers 13 residues.

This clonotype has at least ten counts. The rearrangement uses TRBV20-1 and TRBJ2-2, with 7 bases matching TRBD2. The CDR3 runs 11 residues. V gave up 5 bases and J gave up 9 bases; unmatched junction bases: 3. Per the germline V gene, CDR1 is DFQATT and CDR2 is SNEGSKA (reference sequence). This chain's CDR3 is CSAAGVRELFF. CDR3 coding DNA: TGCAGTGCTGCGGGAGTGAGGGAGCTGTTTTTT.

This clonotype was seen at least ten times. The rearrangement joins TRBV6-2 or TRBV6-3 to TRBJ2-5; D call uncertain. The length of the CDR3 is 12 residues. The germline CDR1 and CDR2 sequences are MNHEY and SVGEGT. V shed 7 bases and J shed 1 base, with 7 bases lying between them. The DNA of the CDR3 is TGTGCCAGCAAAGAGGTCCAAGAGACCCAGTACTTC. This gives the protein CASKEVQETQYF.

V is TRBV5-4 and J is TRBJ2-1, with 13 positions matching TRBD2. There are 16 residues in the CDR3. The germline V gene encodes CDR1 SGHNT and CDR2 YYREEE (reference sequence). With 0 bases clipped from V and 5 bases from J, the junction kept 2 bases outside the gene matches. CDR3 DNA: TGTGCCAGCAGCTTGGCCGGACTAGCGGGAGACAATGAGCAGTTCTTC. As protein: CASSLAGLAGDNEQFF. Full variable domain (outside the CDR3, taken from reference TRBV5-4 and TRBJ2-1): ETGVTQSPTHLIKTRGQQVTLRCSSQSGHNTVSWYQQALGQGPQFIFQYYREEENGRGNFPPRFSGLQFPNYSSELNVNALELDDSALYLCASSLAGLAGDNEQFFGPGTRLTVL.

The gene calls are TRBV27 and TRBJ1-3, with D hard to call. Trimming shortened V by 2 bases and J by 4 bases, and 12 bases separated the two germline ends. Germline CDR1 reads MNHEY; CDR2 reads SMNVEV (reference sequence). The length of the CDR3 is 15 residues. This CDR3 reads CASSLNRYGGNTIYF. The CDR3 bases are TGTGCCAGCAGTTTAAATCGTTACGGAGGAAACACCATATATTTT.